This T cell receptor beta chain emerged from a study of T cells expressing NK-cell markers. CDR1 and CDR2 from the germline V gene are DFQATT and SNEGSKA (reference sequence). This CDR3 is built from 17 residues. TCRdb reworked the 5' RACE reads into one entry per CDR3 protein, no DNA. The record lists roughly 390,000 distinct CDR3 sequences, of which the ten most abundant hold about 10%. This TCR came from a woman between 45 and 60 years old in good health. The V and J genes are TRBV20-1 and TRBJ1-1; no DNA is available, so the TRBD1 call from TCRdb remains unchecked. Sequencing used blood T cells: a sorted CD56 or NKG2C T cell subset, CD4+ or CD8+ T cells, or bulk PBMC T cells (not recorded which). The CDR3 sequence is CSARVFGRDRENTEAFF.